This is a list of T cell receptor beta chains from one sample in a study of technical replicates of blood from several donors. The data were produced by immunoSEQ multiplex PCR, yet TCRdb's version contains in-frame clones alone and is incomplete. The sample lists about 83,000 clones, 90% to 95% occurring once. Material for sequencing was T cells isolated from PBMCs. These receptors were collected from a human donor in good health. The CDR3 runs from the conserved cysteine through the conserved F or W. The D gene is left open where the match is weak. Clone size, where shown, is once, few, many, or a class for clones that have expanded.

J gene: TRBJ1-2
V gene: TRBV27
clone size: once
D gene: TRBD1
CDR3 DNA: TGTGCCAGCACCCGCTCTTTGGGACAGGGGACTTGGGGCTATGGCTACACCTTC
CDR3 protein: CASTRSLGQGTWGYGYTF

J gene: TRBJ2-7
V gene: TRBV7-7
clone size: -
D gene: TRBD1
CDR3 DNA: TGTGCCAGCAGCCCTCCGGGACAGGGGCCCCACGAGCAGTACTTC
CDR3 protein: CASSPPGQGPHEQYF

J gene: TRBJ2-7
V gene: TRBV5-4
clone size: once
D gene: TRBD1
CDR3 DNA: TGTGCCAGCAGCTTAGGACAGGACTCCTACGAGCAGTACTTC
CDR3 protein: CASSLGQDSYEQYF

J gene: TRBJ2-5
V gene: TRBV10-2
clone size: -
D gene: -
CDR3 DNA: TGCGCCGTAGAGGGCGCGGAGACCCAGTACTTC
CDR3 protein: CAVEGAETQYF

J gene: TRBJ1-1
V gene: TRBV2
clone size: few
D gene: -
CDR3 DNA: TGTGCCAGCAGTTCGGGGGGTTACACTGAAGCTTTCTTT
CDR3 protein: CASSSGGYTEAFF

J gene: TRBJ2-3
V gene: TRBV7-9
clone size: -
D gene: TRBD2
CDR3 DNA: TGTGCCAGCAGCTGGCCCCGGGAGGGGGGCACAGATACGCAGTATTTT
CDR3 protein: CASSWPREGGTDTQYF

J gene: TRBJ2-4
V gene: TRBV27
clone size: -
D gene: -
CDR3 DNA: TGTGCCAGCAGTTTGGGAAGAGGGAACATTCAGTACTTC
CDR3 protein: CASSLGRGNIQYF

J gene: TRBJ2-7
V gene: TRBV28
clone size: once
D gene: TRBD1
CDR3 DNA: TGTGCCAGCAGTCCCCATCGGACAGGAGCCTACGAGCAGTACTTC
CDR3 protein: CASSPHRTGAYEQYF

J gene: TRBJ1-1
V gene: TRBV28
clone size: once
D gene: -
CDR3 DNA: TGTGCCAGTTTCGCGCGGGGGACTGAAGCTTTCTTT
CDR3 protein: CASFARGTEAFF

J gene: TRBJ2-7
V gene: TRBV10-1
clone size: -
D gene: -
CDR3 DNA: TGCGCCAGCTCCCCCTTTAATACCTACGGCGAGCAGTACTTC
CDR3 protein: CASSPFNTYGEQYF